Listed below are T cell receptor beta chains from one sample, sequenced in a study of blood T cells in healthy people across ages. TCRdb reprocessed the 5' RACE reads with MiXCR, giving one entry per CDR3 protein. The sample includes about 1.4 million distinct CDR3 sequences, roughly 60% of them seen just once. The sample taken for sequencing was blood. The receptors were sampled from a man aged 18 to 29 in good health. Each CDR3 is given with its conserved first and last residue. A D gene is named only where the DNA matches it firmly. Not every row has a clone size; where given, it reads once, few, many or a size class.

d_call j_call clone_size v_call cdr3_aa cdr3_nt
. TRBJ1-6 . TRBV4-2 CASSQEGGPMLPLHF TGTGCCAGCAGCCAAGAAGGGGGACCAATGTTGCCCCTCCACTTT
. TRBJ2-1 once TRBV2 CASSEAKAGPYNEQFF TGTGCCAGCAGTGAAGCGAAGGCGGGGCCCTACAATGAGCAGTTCTTC
. TRBJ2-3 . TRBV20-1 CSAPKGSPATDTQYF TGCAGTGCTCCTAAAGGTTCCCCAGCCACAGATACGCAGTATTTT
. TRBJ2-1 . TRBV12-3/TRBV12-4 CASSLWYSGRSYNEQFF TGTGCCAGCAGTTTATGGTACTCGGGGCGTTCCTACAATGAGCAGTTCTTC
. TRBJ1-1 . TRBV5-1 CASSFSGVSGDTEAFF TGCGCCAGCAGCTTCTCAGGGGTGTCGGGGGACACTGAAGCTTTCTTT
. TRBJ1-1 . TRBV20-1 CSALNPRDTEAFF TGCAGTGCTCTCAATCCCAGGGATACTGAAGCTTTCTTT
. TRBJ2-7 . TRBV29-1 CSAGLDRYEQYF TGCAGCGCAGGATTGGACAGATACGAGCAGTACTTC
. TRBJ1-2 . TRBV2 CASSNGGKGYTF TGTGCCAGCAGCAATGGAGGGAAAGGCTACACCTTC
TRBD1 TRBJ1-1 . TRBV20-1 CSARRDRTHREAFF TGCAGTGCTAGGAGGGACAGGACGCACCGTGAAGCTTTCTTT
. TRBJ1-4 . TRBV5-5 CASISTILANEKPFF TGTGCCAGCATTTCCACCATTCTGGCTAATGAAAAACCGTTTTTT
. TRBJ2-1 . TRBV4-2 CASSQLQGIPNVWQFF TGTGCCAGCAGCCAACTACAGGGAATACCCAATGTTTGGCAGTTCTTC
. TRBJ2-3 . TRBV4-1 CASSQERGEVTDTQYF TGCGCCAGCAGCCAAGAACGCGGGGAGGTCACAGATACGCAGTATTTT
. TRBJ2-6 . TRBV7-9 CASSREGVLTF TGTGCCAGCAGCCGTGAGGGAGTCCTGACTTTC
. TRBJ2-6 few TRBV6-1 CASRRKDIRSGANVLTF TGTGCCAGCAGGAGAAAAGACATCCGCTCTGGGGCCAACGTCCTGACTTTC
TRBD1 TRBJ2-7 . TRBV10-2 CASRSPGQGIFSEQYF TGCGCCAGCAGGTCTCCGGGACAGGGGATCTTCTCCGAGCAGTACTTC
TRBD1 TRBJ2-5 few TRBV7-9 CASSLGQGEKETQYF TGTGCCAGCAGCCTGGGGCAGGGGGAAAAGGAGACCCAGTACTTC
TRBD1 TRBJ1-1 . TRBV5-1 CASSLERQGKAFF TGCGCCAGCAGCTTGGAAAGACAGGGTAAAGCTTTCTTT
. TRBJ2-1 few TRBV5-4 CASSVGGVGNEQFF TGTGCCAGCAGCGTTGGTGGTGTGGGCAATGAGCAGTTCTTC
TRBD2 TRBJ2-3 . TRBV9 CASSISGVSYTDTQYF TGTGCCAGCAGCATCAGCGGGGTTTCTTACACAGATACGCAGTATTTT
TRBD1 TRBJ2-1 . TRBV2 CASSRDRLSSYNEQFF TGTGCCAGCAGTAGGGACAGGCTAAGCTCCTACAATGAGCAGTTCTTC
. TRBJ2-7 few TRBV27 CASSSPGAAYEQYF TGTGCCAGCAGTTCTCCCGGGGCCGCCTACGAGCAGTACTTC
TRBD1 TRBJ2-7 . TRBV29-1 CSVQGGHEQYF TGCAGCGTACAGGGGGGACACGAGCAGTACTTC
TRBD2 TRBJ2-7 . TRBV7-9 CASSPGLAEPLRQYF TGTGCCAGCAGCCCGGGACTAGCGGAGCCCTTGAGGCAGTACTTC
. TRBJ1-5 . TRBV12-3/TRBV12-4 CASRLTGIQPQHF TGTGCCAGCAGACTAACAGGGATCCAGCCCCAGCATTTT
. TRBJ1-2 . TRBV25-1 CASSEEVIFSQDKYYGYTF TGTGCCAGCAGTGAGGAGGTTATATTTAGCCAGGACAAATACTATGGCTACACCTTC
TRBD2 TRBJ2-7 . TRBV5-1 CASSLRTSGTHSYNEQYF TGCGCCAGCAGCTTAAGGACTAGCGGGACCCACTCCTACAATGAGCAGTACTTC
. TRBJ2-1 . TRBV6-2/TRBV6-3 CASSDGSTGRNEQFF TGTGCCAGCAGTGACGGATCCACTGGTAGAAATGAGCAGTTCTTC
TRBD1 TRBJ2-7 few TRBV29-1 CSVSGTGGIYEQYF TGCAGCGTTTCCGGGACAGGGGGCATCTACGAGCAGTACTTC
. TRBJ2-7 . TRBV3-1 CASSLGRRAPYEQYF TGTGCCAGCAGCCTAGGGCGGCGGGCACCCTACGAGCAGTACTTC
TRBD1 TRBJ2-7 once TRBV28 CAGTPSGRGPPSYEQYF TGTGCCGGCACTCCATCGGGCAGGGGGCCTCCTTCCTACGAGCAGTACTTC
TRBD2 TRBJ2-1 . TRBV5-1 CASSSTSAQGNEQFF TGCGCCAGCAGCTCTACTAGCGCCCAAGGCAATGAGCAGTTCTTC
TRBD1 TRBJ1-2 . TRBV14 CASSGQGVGYTF TGTGCCAGCAGTGGACAGGGAGTCGGCTACACCTTC
. TRBJ2-1 once TRBV3-1 CASSQWSEYNEQFF TGTGCCAGCAGCCAATGGAGCGAATACAATGAGCAGTTCTTC